Sequencing of this T cell receptor beta chain was carried out in a study of blood T cell repertoires in COVID-19 (dated by TCRdb to 2018 to 2020). About the investigation overall: Samples covering the acute and convalescent phases of COVID-19 were provided by collaborators in the United States, Italy and Spain. The prospective study material was composed of cDNA or gDNA derived from T cells, B-cell-depleted T cells, or PBMCs. The dataset comprised deeply sampled blood TCRbeta repertoires from subjects exposed to, actively infected with, or recovered from COVID-19. The repertoires were released in a freely available public database intended as a resource for research on the immune response to SARS-CoV-2. Samples were obtained from the ongoing ImmuneRACE study (first 160 participants) and from approximately 1,200 subjects provided by 6 global collaborators. Sample metadata almost always included a de-identified subject ID, COVID-19 status, age in years and sex. Where available, HLA class I and class II types were taken from metadata supplied by the sample provider and were not determined by assay-based typing. Points the paper makes about the study in general: The amount of clinical and demographic metadata varied by source and participant and was provided uncurated.

Each collaborating institution followed its own protocols to collect whole blood in K2EDTA tubes. For TCRbeta analysis, collaborators shipped samples in one of three forms: frozen whole blood, isolated PBMCs, or DNA extracted from either of those sample types. The immunoSEQ Assay, a bias-controlled multiplex PCR, was used to amplify TCRbeta CDR3 regions from genomic DNA. On the study's bioinformatics: Within the assay, amplification of reference gene primers was used to estimate how many nucleated cells each sample contained. To quantify the absolute abundance of each unique TCRbeta CDR3 rearrangement, sequence reads were collapsed and filtered. Productive Simpson clonality was computed per sample as the square root of Simpson's diversity index over productive rearrangements. Here the immuneACCESS table is served through TCRdb, limited to in-frame sequences with V and J called. Missing clones are a known gap in these copies; in checked studies unresolved V genes cover under half, and the rest lacks a known reason. V and J calls and clone size are those listed in that table; D and trimming were worked out from the DNA. Recorded for this sample are approximately 75,000 clones; around 80% of them occurred a single time. The top ten clones comprise 20% to 25% of the sample.

Notes on this clone: Its antigen target is currently unknown. Per-base qualities were not stored, and no clone one base away is much larger.

The V and J ends are trimmed by 2 bases and 4 bases, leaving 10 bases between them. The germline V gene encodes CDR1 SGHKS and CDR2 YYEKEE (reference sequence). From the cysteine through the phenylalanine, the CDR3 covers 14 amino acids. The read is trimmed to its CDR3 DNA, 42 bases read in frame from base 1. Material: peripheral blood. The chain is made from TRBV5-5 and TRBJ2-1; TRBD1 is a weak D gene call, 5 bases matching. The receptor was isolated from a woman aged 45-65 years with acute or convalescent COVID-19. The DNA sequence is as follows: TGTGCCAGCAGCTTTATGGACACGTACAATGAGCAGTTCTTC. Its protein reads: CASSFMDTYNEQFF.